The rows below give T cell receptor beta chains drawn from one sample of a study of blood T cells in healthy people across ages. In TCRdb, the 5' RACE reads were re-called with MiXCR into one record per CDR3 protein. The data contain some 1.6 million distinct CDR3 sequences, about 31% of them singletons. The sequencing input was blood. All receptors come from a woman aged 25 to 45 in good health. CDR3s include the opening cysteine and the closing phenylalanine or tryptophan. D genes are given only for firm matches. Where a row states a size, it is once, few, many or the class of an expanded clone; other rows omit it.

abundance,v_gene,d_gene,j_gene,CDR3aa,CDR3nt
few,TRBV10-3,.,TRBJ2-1,CAISEVLPSSYNEQFF,TGTGCCATCAGTGAGGTCTTACCGAGCTCCTACAATGAGCAGTTCTTC
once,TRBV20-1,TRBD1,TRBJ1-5,CNAPTGGWGNQPQHF,TGCAATGCTCCTACAGGGGGCTGGGGCAATCAGCCCCAGCATTTT
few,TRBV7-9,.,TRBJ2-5,CASSLGLEEWQETQYF,TGTGCCAGCAGCTTAGGCCTTGAAGAATGGCAAGAGACCCAGTACTTC
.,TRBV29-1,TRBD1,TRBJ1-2,CSVEEGTGGTYGYTF,TGCAGCGTTGAAGAAGGGACAGGGGGTACCTATGGCTACACCTTC
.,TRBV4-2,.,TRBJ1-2,CATAGRDYGYTF,TGTGCCACCGCGGGAAGGGACTATGGCTACACCTTC
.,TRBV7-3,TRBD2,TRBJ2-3,CASSLGRGGSTDTRYF,TGTGCCAGCAGCTTAGGGCGGGGGGGCTCAACAGATACGCGGTATTTT
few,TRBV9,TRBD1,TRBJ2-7,CASSVGFGTGGIYEQYF,TGTGCCAGCAGCGTAGGATTTGGGACAGGGGGAATCTACGAGCAGTACTTC
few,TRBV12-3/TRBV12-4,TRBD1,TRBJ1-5,CASSFADGTGIGPQHF,TGTGCCAGCAGTTTCGCGGATGGGACAGGCATTGGGCCCCAGCATTTT
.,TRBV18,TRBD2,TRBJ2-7,CASSPYNLAGIYEQYF,TGTGCCAGCTCACCATATAACCTAGCGGGGATTTACGAGCAGTACTTC
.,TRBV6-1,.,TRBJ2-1,CASSNPISYNEQFF,TGTGCCAGCAGTAATCCCATCTCCTACAATGAGCAGTTCTTC
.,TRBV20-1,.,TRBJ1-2,CSALAGFFGYTF,TGCAGTGCTCTAGCAGGGTTCTTTGGCTACACCTTC
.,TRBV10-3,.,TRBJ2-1,CAIRLALGEQFF,TGTGCCATCAGGCTTGCCCTAGGGGAGCAGTTCTTC
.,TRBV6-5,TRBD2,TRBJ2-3,CASSRTSGSDTQYF,TGTGCCAGCAGTAGGACTAGCGGGAGTGATACGCAGTATTTT
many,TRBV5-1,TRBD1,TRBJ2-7,CASSLGAGTGGFEQYF,TGCGCCAGCAGCTTGGGAGCTGGGACAGGGGGGTTCGAGCAGTACTTC
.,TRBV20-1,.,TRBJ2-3,CSARGVAPRERESVTQYF,TGCAGTGCTAGAGGGGTAGCGCCCCGGGAAAGAGAGAGCGTTACGCAGTATTTT
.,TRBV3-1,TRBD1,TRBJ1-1,CASSRYLLRGTAEAFF,TGTGCCAGCAGCCGATACCTACTAAGGGGGACAGCTGAAGCTTTCTTT
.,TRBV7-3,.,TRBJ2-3,CASSSKGNFSGSDTQYF,TGTGCCAGCAGCTCAAAGGGGAACTTTTCAGGGTCCGATACGCAGTATTTT
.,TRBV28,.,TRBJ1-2,CASSSYREADYGYTF,TGTGCCAGCAGTTCGTACAGGGAGGCCGACTATGGCTACACCTTC
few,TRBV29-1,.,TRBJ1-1,CSVEGRVSGAEAFF,TGCAGCGTTGAGGGCAGAGTCTCGGGGGCTGAAGCTTTCTTT
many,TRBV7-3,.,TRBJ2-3,CASSLGSRTDTQYF,TGTGCCAGCAGCTTAGGGTCTCGCACAGATACGCAGTATTTT
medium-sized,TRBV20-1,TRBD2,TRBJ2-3,CSATDSGRATDTQYF,TGCAGTGCTACAGATAGCGGGAGGGCTACAGATACGCAGTATTTT
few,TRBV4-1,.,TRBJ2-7,CASSQVLGGHEQYF,TGCGCCAGCAGCCAAGTCCTTGGGGGGCACGAGCAGTACTTC
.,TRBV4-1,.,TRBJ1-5,CASGQDTLNQPQHF,TGCGCCAGCGGCCAAGATACCCTCAATCAGCCCCAGCATTTT
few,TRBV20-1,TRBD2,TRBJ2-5,CSASSSGVDQETQYF,TGCAGTGCTAGTTCTAGCGGGGTTGACCAAGAGACCCAGTACTTC
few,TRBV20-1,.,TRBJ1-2,CSASFPRAVGYYGYTF,TGCAGTGCTAGCTTTCCCAGGGCGGTGGGTTACTATGGCTACACCTTC
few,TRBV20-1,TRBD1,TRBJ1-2,CSAITGGYGYTF,TGCAGTGCCATAACAGGGGGCTATGGCTACACCTTC
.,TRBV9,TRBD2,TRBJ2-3,CASNRAGVSQDTQYF,TGTGCCAGCAACCGGGCGGGAGTTAGTCAAGATACGCAGTATTTT
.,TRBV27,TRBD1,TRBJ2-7,CAGSSTGGNEQYF,TGTGCCGGCAGCTCTACAGGGGGCAACGAGCAGTACTTC
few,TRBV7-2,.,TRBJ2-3,CASSSDSHTQYF,TGTGCCAGCAGCTCGGACAGTCATACGCAGTATTTT
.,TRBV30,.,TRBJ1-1,CAWSVPTGRITEAFF,TGTGCCTGGAGTGTACCGACAGGCCGTATCACTGAAGCTTTCTTT
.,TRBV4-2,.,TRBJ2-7,CASSQDVGLGEQYF,TGTGCCAGCAGCCAAGATGTGGGCCTGGGGGAGCAGTACTTC
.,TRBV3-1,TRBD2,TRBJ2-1,CASRPTSGSLGEQFF,TGTGCCAGCAGGCCAACTAGCGGGAGCCTGGGTGAGCAGTTCTTC
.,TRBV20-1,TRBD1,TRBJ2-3,CSASPQDRGSADTQYF,TGCAGTGCTAGTCCCCAGGACAGGGGTAGTGCAGATACGCAGTATTTT
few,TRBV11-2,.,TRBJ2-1,CASSLGGPQRANQQFF,TGTGCCAGCAGCTTAGGAGGGCCGCAGAGGGCCAATCAGCAGTTCTTC
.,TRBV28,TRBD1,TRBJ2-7,CASSKIGIPGQVYEQYF,TGTGCCAGCAGTAAGATCGGTATTCCGGGACAGGTGTACGAGCAGTACTTC
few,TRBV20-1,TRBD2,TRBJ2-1,CSARARAGPYNEQFF,TGCAGTGCTAGAGCCCGAGCGGGGCCCTACAATGAGCAGTTCTTC
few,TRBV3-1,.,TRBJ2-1,CASSQAAGGVPDEQFF,TGTGCCAGCAGCCAAGCGGCAGGGGGGGTCCCCGATGAGCAGTTCTTC
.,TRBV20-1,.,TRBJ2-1,CSAIGGGSYNERFF,TGCAGTGCTATCGGCGGGGGCTCCTACAATGAGCGGTTCTTC
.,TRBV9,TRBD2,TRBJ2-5,CASSVASGARETQYF,TGTGCCAGCAGCGTAGCTAGCGGGGCCCGGGAGACCCAGTACTTC
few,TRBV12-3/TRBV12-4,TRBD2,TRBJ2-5,CASNLAGVGETQYF,TGTGCCAGCAATCTCGCGGGAGTCGGGGAGACCCAGTACTTC
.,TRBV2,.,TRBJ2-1,CASRAEGQPYNEQFF,TGTGCCAGCAGAGCGGAGGGACAACCTTACAATGAGCAGTTCTTC